This T cell receptor (beta chain) was observed in a study of OX40 agonist ivuxolimab in advanced cancers. The wider study: A history of anti-PD-1, anti-PD-L1 or anti-CTLA-4 therapy was acceptable, and roughly 40% had some. Study-wide results and limits: Among expanded peripheral T cells, antigen specificity went undetermined.

Worth noting for this clone: Antigen specificity is unknown.

J lost 3 bases, V lost 3 bases, and 8 bases had no gene match. Germline loops: CDR1 MNHEY, CDR2 SMNVEV (reference sequence). The CDR3 is made up of 16 amino acids. Only in-frame clones appear in the TCRdb table, and some are missing; sequencing was by immunoSEQ multiplex PCR. The data contain approximately 19,000 clones, 88% of them singletons. The sample was CD4+ or CD8+ T cells sorted from blood, taken in a trial of the OX40 agonist ivuxolimab. The V gene is TRBV27, the J gene TRBJ2-7; 10 nucleotides line up with TRBD2. This clonotype was obtained from an adult with an advanced solid tumor such as melanoma, head and neck, liver or kidney cancer. CDR3 DNA sequence: TGTGCCAGCAGTTTTAGCGGGGGGCCCCGCGACTACGAGCAGTACTTC. Residues: CASSFSGGPRDYEQYF.